This TCR beta chain came from a study of PD-L1 blockade in urothelial cancer. General study results and limits: Where pretreatment blood TCR clonality fell below the median, better survival was predicted.

Sequenced by immunoSEQ multiplex PCR; TCRdb stores in-frame clones only, minus some. The data show about 95,000 clones, about nine tenths seen once. Germline V gene lookup returns CDR1 SGHTA and CDR2 FQGNSA. Trimming removed 4 bases at V and 9 bases at J, with 16 bases between. CDR3 length equals 14 residues. Stated time point: pretreatment peripheral blood. Points on this clone: Its target is unknown.

V is TRBV7-2 and J is TRBJ1-5, with a weak D call TRBD1 (5 bases). This clonotype was obtained from a man aged 55 to 69 with urothelial cancer. The sequencing here drew on PBMCs, taken around atezolizumab (anti-PD-L1) treatment. In DNA, the CDR3 is TGTGCCAGCAGCTCCTACGGGGACGGGGGGCCCCAGCATTTT. This gives the protein CASSSYGDGGPQHF. The entire variable domain, with the rest obtained from reference TRBV7-2 and TRBJ1-5, is as follows: GAGVSQSPSNKVTEKGKDVELRCDPISGHTALYWYRQSLGQGLEFLIYFQGNSAPDKSGLPSDRFSAERTGGSVSTLTIQRTQQEDSAVYLCASSSYGDGGPQHFGDGTRLSIL.